This entry lists 12 T cell receptor beta chains sequenced from one sample in a study of type 1 and type 2 diabetes patients. Amplification started from genomic DNA. A primer set of 30 forward and 13 reverse primers amplified the CDR3. TCRdb recomputed calls from the multiplex PCR reads with MiXCR, one row per CDR3 protein. Of a few hundred thousand distinct CDR3 sequences detected, 47% appear once; the ten largest clones hold around 15%. Sequenced material: peripheral blood mononuclear cells (PBMCs). These receptors were obtained from a man between 18 and 29 years old with type 2 diabetes.

At least ten counts were recorded for this clonotype. The CDR3 protein is CASRGISGRSYEQYF. In nucleotides, the CDR3 is TGTGCCAGCAGGGGCATAAGCGGTAGGTCCTACGAGCAGTACTTC. This chain joins TRBV25-1 and TRBJ2-7; the D gene is possibly TRBD2 (5 bases). Germline values: CDR1 MGHDK, CDR2 SYGVNS. Trimming pared 6 bases from V and 1 base from J, leaving 16 bases between. The CDR3 is 15 amino acids.

The rearrangement links TRBV5-5 to TRBJ1-6; 8 bases fit TRBD1. The germline gives CDR1 SGHKS, CDR2 YYEKEE (reference sequence). The CDR3 consists of 14 residues. J gave up 10 bases and V 4 bases, and 7 bases lay outside the gene matches. Written as DNA, the CDR3 is TGTGCCAGCAGCCCGCCCCGGACAGGGTCACCCCTCCACTTT. It yields the protein CASSPPRTGSPLHF.

This chain joins TRBV19 and TRBJ2-1, with TRBD2 identical over 10 bases. The CDR3 runs 16 residues. Germline CDR1 reads LNHDA; CDR2 reads SQIVND (reference sequence). Trimming removed 7 bases from V and 5 bases from J; junction bases left unmatched: 11. CDR3 coding DNA: TGTGCCAGTAAGTCTCCGGGACTAGCGTGGGACAATGAGCAGTTCTTC. It yields the protein CASKSPGLAWDNEQFF.

The chain combines TRBV19 with TRBJ1-2, with D possibly matching TRBD1 (6 bases). Trimming left V 3 bases short and J 8 bases short, with 19 bases between. Per germline, CDR1 LNHDA and CDR2 SQIVND (reference sequence). This CDR3 is built from 15 residues. For the CDR3, the DNA is TGTGCCAGTAGTATCGTCCGAGGGGGGGTGTTAGGCTACACCTTC. Protein product: CASSIVRGGVLGYTF.

This clonotype has more than one count but fewer than ten. The J gene is TRBJ1-2, the V gene TRBV19; D unresolved. The CDR3 loop spans 14 amino acids. Germline V gives CDR1 LNHDA, CDR2 SQIVND (reference sequence). V was pared by 0 bases and J by 2 bases, with 7 bases between. The CDR3 nucleotides read TGTGCCAGTAGTATAGATTATCAGAACTATGGCTACACCTTC. Translating gives CASSIDYQNYGYTF.

The table lists this clonotype with a few counts. The genes are TRBV20-1 and TRBJ2-7; 11 bases are shared with TRBD2. The trim removed 7 bases at V and 3 bases at J, leaving 5 bases unmatched. Germline V gives CDR1 DFQATT, CDR2 SNEGSKA (reference sequence). This CDR3 contains 13 residues. CDR3 residues: CSGQTSGSYEQYF. The CDR3 region has the DNA TGCAGTGGCCAAACTAGCGGGAGCTACGAGCAGTACTTC.

The chain uses TRBV28 and TRBJ2-3; 7 bases agree with TRBD1. Germline CDR1 reads MDHEN; CDR2 reads SYDVKM. This CDR3 is 15 amino acids long. J gave up 4 bases and V 2 bases, and 6 bases lay outside the gene matches. In DNA form, the CDR3 reads TGTGCCAGCAGTTTAGACAGGGTACCCGCAGATACGCAGTATTTT. Translation gives CASSLDRVPADTQYF.

This clonotype showed up just a few times. The chain links TRBV2 to TRBJ1-2; no clear D gene. The ends were cut back, 8 bases at V and 5 bases at J, with 12 bases in the middle. This CDR3 spans 12 amino acids. Germline values: CDR1 SNHLY, CDR2 FYNNEI. The DNA of the CDR3 is TGTGCCAGCGAAGAAAGCTGGTATGGCTACACCTTC. The encoded protein is CASEESWYGYTF. The full variable domain, in which reference TRBV2 and TRBJ1-2 provide the parts outside the CDR3, is EPEVTQTPSHQVTQMGQEVILRCVPISNHLYFYWYRQILGQKVEFLVSFYNNEISEKSEIFDDQFSVERPDGSNFTLKIRSTKLEDSAMYFCASEESWYGYTFGSGTRLTVV.

In this sample, this clonotype turned up a few times. The chain carries TRBV2 and TRBJ2-5; no firm D call. Germline CDR1 SNHLY, CDR2 FYNNEI. The CDR3 contains 14 residues. The V end was cut by 5 bases, the J end by 2 bases, with 12 bases between. CDR3 sequence (DNA): TGTGCCAGCAGTTTCCCCAGAAGTCAAGAGACCCAGTACTTC. This sequence encodes CASSFPRSQETQYF.

This clonotype showed up just once. The chain carries TRBV4-3 and TRBJ2-2, with a possible D match to TRBD2 (5 bases). The CDR3 is 18 amino acids. Germline CDR1 and CDR2: LGHNA and YSLEER. Trimming took off 0 bases at V and 2 bases at J, with 16 bases between the two ends. CDR3 protein: CASSQDQVRAANTGELFF. The DNA for the CDR3 is TGCGCCAGCAGCCAAGATCAAGTGAGGGCAGCAAACACCGGGGAGCTGTTTTTT.

This chain connects TRBV5-5 to TRBJ2-5; 8 nucleotides match TRBD1. The V segment lost 5 bases and the J segment 1 base; nucleotides outside the gene matches: 10. The CDR3 consists of 16 residues. Germline lookup yields CDR1 SGHKS and CDR2 YYEKEE (reference sequence). The CDR3 DNA follows: TGTGCCAGCAGTTCAGGGGGCAGAGTGGGCCAAGAGACCCAGTACTTC. It is translated as CASSSGGRVGQETQYF.

In its sample, this clonotype was seen a few times. This chain links TRBV19 with TRBJ2-5, with 9 bases fitting TRBD1. The length of the CDR3 is 17 residues. Germline V CDR1 and CDR2: LNHDA, SQIVND (reference sequence). Unmatched junction bases numbered 9, after V lost 0 bases and J lost 4 bases. CDR3: CASSIEGRDRVRETQYF. The CDR3 nucleotides read TGTGCCAGTAGTATAGAAGGCCGGGACAGGGTAAGAGAGACCCAGTACTTC.